This T cell receptor beta chain was identified during a study of blood T cell repertoires in COVID-19. Looking at the study overall: Italy, Spain and the United States were the sources of the convalescent and acute COVID-19 samples. PBMCs, B-cell-depleted T cells, or T cells provided the cDNA or gDNA that made up the material.

The CDR3 sequence is 16 residues long. Germline V gene lookup returns CDR1 LGHNA and CDR2 YSLEER. With V trimmed by 0 bases and J by 9 bases, 8 bases remained unmatched. In the source study's methods: It was from reference gene primer amplification that nucleated cell counts were estimated. Method: immunoSEQ multiplex PCR; TCRdb's copy keeps in-frame clones and lacks some. From that table come the V and J calls and clone size; the DNA was used to work out D and trimming. The data hold 40,000 to 55,000 clones, with approximately 84% observed a single time. The chain joins TRBV4-3 to TRBJ2-1; TRBD2 matches at 10 bases. Sample: peripheral blood. The sequence derives from a man aged 45 to 65 with active COVID-19. This CDR3 is CASSQDSSGGATEQFF. The CDR3 region has the DNA TGCGCCAGCAGCCAAGATTCGAGCGGGGGGGCCACTGAGCAGTTCTTC.